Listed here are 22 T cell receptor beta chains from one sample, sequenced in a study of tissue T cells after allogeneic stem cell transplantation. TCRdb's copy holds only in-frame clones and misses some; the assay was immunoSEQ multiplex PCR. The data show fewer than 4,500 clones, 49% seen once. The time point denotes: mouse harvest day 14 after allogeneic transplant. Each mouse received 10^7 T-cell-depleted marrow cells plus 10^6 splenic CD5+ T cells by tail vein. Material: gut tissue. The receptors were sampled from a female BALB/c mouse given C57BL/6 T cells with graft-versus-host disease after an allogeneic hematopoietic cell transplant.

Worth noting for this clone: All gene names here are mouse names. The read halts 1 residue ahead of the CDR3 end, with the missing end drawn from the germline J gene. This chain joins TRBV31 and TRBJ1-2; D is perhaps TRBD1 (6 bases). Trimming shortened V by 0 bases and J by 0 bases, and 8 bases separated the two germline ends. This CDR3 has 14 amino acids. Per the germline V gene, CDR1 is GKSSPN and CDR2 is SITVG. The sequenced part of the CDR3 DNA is TGTGCCTGGAGTCTGGGGACAACAAACTCCGACTACACC. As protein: CAWSLGTTNSDYT. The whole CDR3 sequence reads CAWSLGTTNSDYTF.

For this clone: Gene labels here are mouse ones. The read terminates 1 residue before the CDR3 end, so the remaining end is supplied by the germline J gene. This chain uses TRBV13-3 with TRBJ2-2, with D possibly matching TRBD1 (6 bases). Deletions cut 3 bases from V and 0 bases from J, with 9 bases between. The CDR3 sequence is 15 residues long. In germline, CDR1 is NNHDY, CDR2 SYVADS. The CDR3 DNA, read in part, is TGTGCCAGCAGTGGAAACAGGGCAAACACCGGGCAGCTCTAC. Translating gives CASSGNRANTGQLY. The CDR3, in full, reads CASSGNRANTGQLYF.

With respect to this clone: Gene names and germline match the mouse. CDR3 protein: CASSRDANTEVFF. The sequenced part of the CDR3 DNA is TGTGCCAGCAGTCGGGATGCAAACACAGAAGTCTTC. V and J are TRBV26 and TRBJ1-1; D not resolved. The read ends 1 residue before the CDR3 terminus; that terminus is restored from the germline J gene. Germline V gives CDR1 KGHPV, CDR2 FQNQEV (reference sequence). V gave up 4 bases and J gave up 0 bases, with 6 bases separating them. The CDR3 totals 13 residues.

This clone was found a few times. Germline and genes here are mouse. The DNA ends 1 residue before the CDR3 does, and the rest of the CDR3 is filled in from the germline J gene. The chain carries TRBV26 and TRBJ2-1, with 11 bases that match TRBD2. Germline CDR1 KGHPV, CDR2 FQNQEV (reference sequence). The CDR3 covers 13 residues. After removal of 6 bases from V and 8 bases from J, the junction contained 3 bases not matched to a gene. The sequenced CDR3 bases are TGTGCCAGCAGCCGGGACTGGGGGCCTGAGCAGTTC. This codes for CASSRDWGPEQF. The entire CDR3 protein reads CASSRDWGPEQFF.

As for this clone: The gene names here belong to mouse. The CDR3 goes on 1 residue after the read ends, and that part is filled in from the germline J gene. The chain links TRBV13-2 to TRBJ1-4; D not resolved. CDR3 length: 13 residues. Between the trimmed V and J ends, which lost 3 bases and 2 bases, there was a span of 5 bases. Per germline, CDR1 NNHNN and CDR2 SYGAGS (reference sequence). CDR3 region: CASGVHSNERLFF. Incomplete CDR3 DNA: TGTGCCAGCGGTGTACACTCCAACGAAAGATTATTT.

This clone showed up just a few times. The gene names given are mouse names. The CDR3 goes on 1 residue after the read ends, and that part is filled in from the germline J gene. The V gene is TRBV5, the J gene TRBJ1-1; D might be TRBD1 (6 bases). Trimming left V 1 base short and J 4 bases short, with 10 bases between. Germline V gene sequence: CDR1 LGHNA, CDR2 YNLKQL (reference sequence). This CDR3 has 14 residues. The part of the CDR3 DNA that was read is TGTGCCAGCAGCCAAGCAGGGGAGAGCACAGAAGTCTTC. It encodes CASSQAGESTEVF. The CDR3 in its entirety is CASSQAGESTEVFF.

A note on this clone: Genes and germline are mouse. CDR3 DNA, as far as it was read: TGTGCCAGCAGTCCCCAAATCCCTAGTGCAGAAACGCTGTAT. Translating it yields CASSPQIPSAETLY. The complete CDR3 reads CASSPQIPSAETLYF. The chain employs TRBV26 and TRBJ2-3; no definite D call. The CDR3 goes on 1 residue after the read ends, and that part is filled in from the germline J gene. Germline V lookup: CDR1 KGHPV, CDR2 FQNQEV (reference sequence). The CDR3 contains 15 residues. V lost 4 bases and J lost 0, with 11 bases in between.

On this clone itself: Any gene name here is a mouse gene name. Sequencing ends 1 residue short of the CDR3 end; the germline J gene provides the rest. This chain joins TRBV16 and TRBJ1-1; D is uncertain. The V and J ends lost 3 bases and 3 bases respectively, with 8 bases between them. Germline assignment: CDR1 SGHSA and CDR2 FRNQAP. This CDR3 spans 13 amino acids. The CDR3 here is CASSFEGDTEVFF. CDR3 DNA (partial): TGTGCAAGCAGCTTTGAGGGTGACACAGAAGTCTTC.

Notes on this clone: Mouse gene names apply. CDR3 residues: CASSPGLGGVYEQYF. The CDR3 DNA, read in part, is TGTGCCAGCAGCCCGGGACTGGGGGGGGTGTATGAACAGTAC. The chain joins TRBV5 to TRBJ2-7; 13 bases agree with TRBD2. With the read ending 1 residue before the CDR3 end, the germline J gene is used to fill in that end. Germline CDR1 LGHNA, CDR2 YNLKQL (reference sequence). V lost 4 bases, J lost 4 bases, and 4 bases stayed unmatched. This CDR3 has 15 residues.

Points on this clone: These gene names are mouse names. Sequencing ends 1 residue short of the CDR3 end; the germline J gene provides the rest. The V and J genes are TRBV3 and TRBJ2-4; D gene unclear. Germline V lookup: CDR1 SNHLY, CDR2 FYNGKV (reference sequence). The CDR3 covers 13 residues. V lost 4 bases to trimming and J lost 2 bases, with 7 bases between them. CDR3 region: CASSSQDQNTLYF. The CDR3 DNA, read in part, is TGTGCCAGCAGCTCTCAAGATCAAAACACCTTGTAC.

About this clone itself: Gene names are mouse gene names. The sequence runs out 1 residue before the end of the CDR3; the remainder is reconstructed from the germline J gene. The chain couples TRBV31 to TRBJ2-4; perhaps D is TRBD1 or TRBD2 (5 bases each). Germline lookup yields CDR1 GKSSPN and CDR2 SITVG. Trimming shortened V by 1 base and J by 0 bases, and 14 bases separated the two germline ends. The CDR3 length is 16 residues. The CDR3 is CAWSPGAGLSQNTLYF. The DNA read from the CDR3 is TGTGCCTGGAGTCCCGGGGCTGGGCTTAGTCAAAACACCTTGTAC.

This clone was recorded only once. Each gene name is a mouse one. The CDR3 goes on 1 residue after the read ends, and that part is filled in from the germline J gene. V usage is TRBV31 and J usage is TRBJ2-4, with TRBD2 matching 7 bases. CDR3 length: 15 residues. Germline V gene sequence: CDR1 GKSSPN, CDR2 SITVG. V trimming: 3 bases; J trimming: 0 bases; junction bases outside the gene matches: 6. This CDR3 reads CAWSLGGGSQNTLYF. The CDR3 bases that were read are TGTGCCTGGAGCTTGGGGGGTGGAAGTCAAAACACCTTGTAC.

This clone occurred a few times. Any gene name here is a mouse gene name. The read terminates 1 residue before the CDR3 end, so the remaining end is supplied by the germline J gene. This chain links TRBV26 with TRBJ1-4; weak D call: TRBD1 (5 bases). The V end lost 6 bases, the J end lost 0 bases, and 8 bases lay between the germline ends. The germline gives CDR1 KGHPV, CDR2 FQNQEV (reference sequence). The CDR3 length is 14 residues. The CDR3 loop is CASSRQFSNERLFF. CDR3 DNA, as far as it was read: TGTGCCAGCAGCCGACAGTTTTCCAACGAAAGATTATTT.

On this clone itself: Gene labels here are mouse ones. CDR3 in amino acids: CASSLEGVQNTLYF. CDR3 DNA, as far as it was read: TGTGCCAGCTCTCTCGAGGGGGTTCAAAACACCTTGTAC. This chain links TRBV12-1 with TRBJ2-4; possibly TRBD1 for D (6 bases). The read comes to an end 1 residue before the CDR3 does, leaving the germline J gene to fill in the end. With 0 bases removed from V and 2 bases from J, the gap between germline ends came to 8 bases. The CDR3 is made up of 14 amino acids. Per germline, CDR1 SGHSN and CDR2 HYEKVE.

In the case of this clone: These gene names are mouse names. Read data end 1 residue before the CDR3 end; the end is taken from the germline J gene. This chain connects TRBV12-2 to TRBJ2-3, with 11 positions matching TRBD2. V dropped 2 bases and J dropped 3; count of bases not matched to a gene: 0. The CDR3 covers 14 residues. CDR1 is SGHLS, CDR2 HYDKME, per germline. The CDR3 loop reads CASSRTGGAETLYF. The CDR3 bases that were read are TGTGCCAGCTCTCGGACTGGGGGGGCAGAAACGCTGTAT.

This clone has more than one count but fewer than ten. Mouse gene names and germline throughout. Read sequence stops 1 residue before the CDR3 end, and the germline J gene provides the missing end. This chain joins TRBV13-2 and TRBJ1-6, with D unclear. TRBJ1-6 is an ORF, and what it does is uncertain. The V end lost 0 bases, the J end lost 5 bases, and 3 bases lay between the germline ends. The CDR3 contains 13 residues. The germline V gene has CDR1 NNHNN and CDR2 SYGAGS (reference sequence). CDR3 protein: CASGDADNSPLYF. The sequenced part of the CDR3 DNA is TGTGCCAGCGGTGATGCCGATAATTCGCCCCTCTAC.

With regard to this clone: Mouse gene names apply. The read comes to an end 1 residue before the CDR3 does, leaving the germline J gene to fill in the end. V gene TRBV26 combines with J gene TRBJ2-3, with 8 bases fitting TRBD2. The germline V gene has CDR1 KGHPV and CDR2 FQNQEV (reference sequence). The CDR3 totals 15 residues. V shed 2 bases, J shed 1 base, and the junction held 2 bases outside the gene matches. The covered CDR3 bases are TGTGCCAGCAGTCTGCTGGGGGGTGGTGCAGAAACGCTGTAT. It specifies CASSLLGGGAETLY. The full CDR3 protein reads CASSLLGGGAETLYF.

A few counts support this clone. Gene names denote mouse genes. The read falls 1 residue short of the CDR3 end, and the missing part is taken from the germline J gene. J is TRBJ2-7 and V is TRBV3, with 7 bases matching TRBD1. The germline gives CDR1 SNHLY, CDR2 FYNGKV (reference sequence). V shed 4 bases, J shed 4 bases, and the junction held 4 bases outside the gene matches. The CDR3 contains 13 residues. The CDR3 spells CASSSGQSYEQYF. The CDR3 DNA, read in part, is TGTGCCAGCAGCTCGGGACAGTCTTATGAACAGTAC.

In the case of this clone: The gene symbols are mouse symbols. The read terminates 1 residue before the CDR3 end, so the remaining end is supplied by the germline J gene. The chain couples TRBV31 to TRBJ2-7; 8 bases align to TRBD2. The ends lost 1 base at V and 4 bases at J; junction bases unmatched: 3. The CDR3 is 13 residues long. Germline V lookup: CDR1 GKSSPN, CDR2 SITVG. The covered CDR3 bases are TGTGCCTGGAGTCACTGGGGGCATTATGAACAGTAC. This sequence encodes CAWSHWGHYEQY. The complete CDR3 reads CAWSHWGHYEQYF.

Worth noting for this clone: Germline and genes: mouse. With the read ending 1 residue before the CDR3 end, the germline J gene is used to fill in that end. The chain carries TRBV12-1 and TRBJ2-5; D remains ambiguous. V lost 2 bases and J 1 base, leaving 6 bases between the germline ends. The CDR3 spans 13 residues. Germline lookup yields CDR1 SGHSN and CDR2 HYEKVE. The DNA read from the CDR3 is TGTGCCAGCTCTCGGGAGGACCAAGACACCCAGTAC. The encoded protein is CASSREDQDTQY. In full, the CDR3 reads CASSREDQDTQYF. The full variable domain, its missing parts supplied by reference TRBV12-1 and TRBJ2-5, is DSGVVQSPRHIIKEKGGRSVLTCIPISGHSNVVWYQQTLGKELKFLIQHYEKVERDKGFLPSRFSVQQFDDYHSEMNMSALELEDSAMYFCASSREDQDTQYFGPGTRLLVL.

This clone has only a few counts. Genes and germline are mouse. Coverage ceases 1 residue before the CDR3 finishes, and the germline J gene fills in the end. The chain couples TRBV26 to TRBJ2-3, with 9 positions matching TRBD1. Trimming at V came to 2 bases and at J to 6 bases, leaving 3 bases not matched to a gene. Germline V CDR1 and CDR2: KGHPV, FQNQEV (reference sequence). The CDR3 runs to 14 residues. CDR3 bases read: TGTGCCAGCAGTCTGGGACAGGGGAGGGAAACGCTGTAT. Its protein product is CASSLGQGRETLY. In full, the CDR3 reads CASSLGQGRETLYF. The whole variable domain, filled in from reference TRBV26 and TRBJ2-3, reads NSKVIQTPRYLVKGQGQKAKMRCIPEKGHPVVFWYQQNKNNEFKFLINFQNQEVLQQIDMTEKRFSAECPSNSPCSLEIQSSEAGDSALYLCASSLGQGRETLYFGSGTRLTVL.

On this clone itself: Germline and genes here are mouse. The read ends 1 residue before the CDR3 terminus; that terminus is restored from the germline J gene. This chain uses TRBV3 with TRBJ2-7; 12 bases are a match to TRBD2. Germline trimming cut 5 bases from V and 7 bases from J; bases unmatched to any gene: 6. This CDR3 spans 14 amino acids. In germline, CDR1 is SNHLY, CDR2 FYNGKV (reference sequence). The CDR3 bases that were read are TGTGCCAGCAGCCCCGACTGGGGGGGCGGGGAACAGTAC. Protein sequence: CASSPDWGGGEQY. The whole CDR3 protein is CASSPDWGGGEQYF.